This passage covers 2 T cell receptor beta chains from one sample sequenced in a study of control samples from healthy donors and cancer patients. Generated by immunoSEQ multiplex PCR, the TCRdb table keeps only in-frame clones and is missing some. This table holds roughly 120,000 clones, about 93% found once. The specimen sequenced was blood. The source is a man aged 30-40 years in good health.

The chain links TRBV2 to TRBJ1-1; a possible D gene is TRBD1 (6 bases). The V and J ends lost 2 bases and 3 bases respectively, with 13 bases between them. Germline loops: CDR1 SNHLY, CDR2 FYNNEI. The CDR3 totals 15 residues. The CDR3 here is CASSEPTGRDTEAFF. CDR3 nucleotide sequence: TGTGCCAGCAGTGAACCCACAGGGCGAGACACTGAAGCTTTCTTT.

V gene TRBV5-1 combines with J gene TRBJ2-7; the D is unclear. This CDR3 region has 15 residues. Germline CDR1 SGHRS, CDR2 YFSETQ. Trimming stripped 2 bases from V and 5 bases from J, with 17 bases between. The CDR3 spells CASSLLGRGGDEQYV. CDR3 coding DNA: TGCGCCAGCAGCTTACTGGGCCGCGGTGGCGACGAGCAGTACGTC.